This TCR beta chain was sequenced for a study of technical replicates of blood from a few donors. The CDR3 has 14 amino acids. The V end lost 4 bases, the J end lost 4 bases, and 11 bases lay between the germline ends. Germline V CDR1 and CDR2: SGHVS, FQNEAQ. TCRdb keeps only in-frame clones here, not all; method: immunoSEQ multiplex PCR. The sample yields tens of thousands of clones, 90% seen once. V is TRBV7-8 and J is TRBJ2-1; D gene ambiguous. The sample was PBMCs. This sequence originates from a human donor in good health. Some clones in this sample may be carry-over from other donors' samples. CDR3 protein: CASSSATLYNEQFF. The CDR3 region has the DNA TGTGCCAGCAGCTCCGCGACTCTTTACAATGAGCAGTTCTTC.